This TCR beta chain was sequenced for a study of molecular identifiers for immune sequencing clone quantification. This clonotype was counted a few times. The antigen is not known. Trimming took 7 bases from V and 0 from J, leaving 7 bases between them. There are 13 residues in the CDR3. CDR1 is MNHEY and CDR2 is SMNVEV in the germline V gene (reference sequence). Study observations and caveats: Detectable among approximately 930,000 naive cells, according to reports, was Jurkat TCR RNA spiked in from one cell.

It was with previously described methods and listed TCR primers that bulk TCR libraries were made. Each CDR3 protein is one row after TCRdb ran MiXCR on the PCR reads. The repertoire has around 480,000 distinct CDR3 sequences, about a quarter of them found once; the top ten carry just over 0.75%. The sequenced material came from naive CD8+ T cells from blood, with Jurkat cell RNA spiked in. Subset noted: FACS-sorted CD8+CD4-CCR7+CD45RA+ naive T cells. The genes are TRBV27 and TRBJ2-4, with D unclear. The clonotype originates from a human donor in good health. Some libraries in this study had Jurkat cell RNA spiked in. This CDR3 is CASMELAKNIQYF. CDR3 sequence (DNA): TGTGCCAGCATGGAATTAGCCAAAAACATTCAGTACTTC.